This TCR beta chain was found in a study of T cell responses to AZD1222 COVID-19 vaccine. Sequencing used immunoSEQ multiplex PCR; TCRdb keeps in-frame clones, though not all of them. The sample lists about 120,000 clones; around 90% were seen once. The sample was peripheral blood, taken 28 days after the second dose of the MenACWY control vaccine. The clonotype comes from an adult who received the MenACWY meningococcal vaccine as a control.

The CDR3 nucleotides are TGTGCCAGCAGCTTAATTGGGCGACAGGGGGCCGCCTACGAGCAGTACTTC. As protein: CASSLIGRQGAAYEQYF. This chain uses TRBV11-2 with TRBJ2-7, with 10 bases that match TRBD1. Per germline, CDR1 SGHAT and CDR2 FQNNGV. The CDR3 has 17 residues. V dropped 2 bases and J dropped 2; count of bases not matched to a gene: 9.